A single sample gave rise to the 23 T cell receptor beta chains below, sequenced in a study of T cells in Graves' hyperthyroidism and ophthalmopathy. Researchers took RNA transcripts and amplified the TCR beta CDR3 regions from them. HTBI primers were the set used in a first-round RT-PCR of the TCR CDR3. TCRdb independently ran MiXCR on the multiplex PCR reads; one entry per CDR3 protein. Among around 600,000 distinct CDR3 sequences listed, 13% to 15% were seen once. The sequencing input was blood. Receptors were obtained from a young woman with Graves' ophthalmopathy.

This chain uses TRBV30 with TRBJ2-1, with a tentative D call TRBD2 (5 bases). Trimming pared 1 base from V and 4 bases from J, leaving 20 bases between. The CDR3 contains 17 residues. Germline loops: CDR1 GTSNPN, CDR2 SVGIG (reference sequence). CDR3 sequence reads: CAWSARIGRVTYNEQFF. CDR3 DNA sequence: TGTGCCTGGAGTGCCCGCATTGGGCGGGTGACTTACAATGAGCAGTTCTTC.

This clonotype was detected ten times or more. The chain uses TRBV4-1 and TRBJ2-7, with D possibly TRBD1 on 6 matching bases. The CDR3 is 15 amino acids. Deletions cut 1 base from V and 0 bases from J, with 10 bases between. Germline CDR1 MGHRA, CDR2 YSYEKL. The CDR3 loop reads CASSQGTGYSYEQYF. The CDR3 DNA reads TGCGCCAGCAGCCAAGGTACAGGGTACTCCTACGAGCAGTACTTC.

The sample holds many counts of this clonotype. V is TRBV7-8 and J is TRBJ2-1; D might be TRBD2 (6 bases). Germline V gene lookup returns CDR1 SGHVS and CDR2 FQNEAQ. There are 13 residues in the CDR3. The V end was cut by 0 bases, the J end by 9 bases, with 9 bases between. CDR3 sequence: CASSLAGTLEQFF. The CDR3 DNA is TGTGCCAGCAGCTTAGCGGGGACTCTTGAGCAGTTCTTC.

This clonotype was seen only a few times. The chain has TRBV12-3 or TRBV12-4 and TRBJ1-3; D not certain. The CDR3 sequence is 14 residues long. The ends were cut back, 2 bases at V and 0 bases at J, with 5 bases in the middle. The CDR3: CASSLKPSGNTIYF. In DNA form, the CDR3 reads TGTGCCAGCAGTTTAAAGCCCTCTGGAAACACCATATATTTT.

This clonotype was detected ten times or more. This chain uses TRBV27 with TRBJ2-2, with a tentative D call TRBD1 (6 bases). Trimming cost V 4 bases and J 3 bases, with 6 bases left between them. Germline values: CDR1 MNHEY, CDR2 SMNVEV (reference sequence). The CDR3 consists of 13 residues. The CDR3: CASSYRDTGELFF. The CDR3 region has the DNA TGTGCCAGCAGTTACAGGGACACCGGGGAGCTGTTTTTT.

The V gene is TRBV19, the J gene TRBJ1-1, with D unresolved. Germline assignment: CDR1 LNHDA and CDR2 SQIVND (reference sequence). The length of the CDR3 is 15 residues. Trimming removed 9 bases from V and 5 bases from J, with 22 bases in between. CDR3 sequence reads: CASRPFWEGGTEAFF. CDR3 in DNA: TGTGCCAGCCGCCCTTTTTGGGAGGGAGGGACTGAAGCTTTCTTT. The full variable domain, with the rest looked up from reference TRBV19 and TRBJ1-1, is DGGITQSPKYLFRKEGQNVTLSCEQNLNHDAMYWYRQDPGQGLRLIYYSQIVNDFQKGDIAEGYSVSREKKESFPLTVTSAQKNPTAFYLCASRPFWEGGTEAFFGQGTRLTVV.

This clonotype was detected many times. This chain joins TRBV11-2 and TRBJ2-7, with 9 bases identical to TRBD1. Germline V gene data show CDR1 as SGHAT and CDR2 as FQNNGV. CDR3 size: 19 residues. After removal of 2 bases from V and 5 bases from J, the junction contained 19 bases not matched to a gene. The CDR3: CASSLQENRGRDLSHEQYF. In nucleotides, the CDR3 is TGTGCCAGCAGCTTACAGGAAAACAGGGGGCGCGACCTTTCCCACGAGCAGTACTTC.

The V and J genes are TRBV4-3 and TRBJ2-5; D possibly corresponds to TRBD2 (5 bases). V lost 0 bases and J lost 1, with 9 bases in between. CDR1 and CDR2 (germline): LGHNA, YSLEER. CDR3 length: 15 amino acids. The CDR3 protein is CASSQEMRVQETQYF. Here the CDR3 DNA reads TGCGCCAGCAGCCAAGAGATGCGGGTCCAAGAGACCCAGTACTTC.

This clonotype was seen repeatedly, ten times or more. This chain connects TRBV6-1 to TRBJ2-5; D tentatively reads TRBD1 or TRBD2 (5 bases each). Germline V lookup: CDR1 MNHNS, CDR2 SASEGT. V dropped 5 bases and J dropped 0 bases, with 28 bases sitting between them. The CDR3 loop spans 20 amino acids. Written as DNA, the CDR3 is TGTGCCAGCAGTTACCCCTCGAGGGCTAGCCGGGACGCGGACCAAGAGACCCAGTACTTC. It specifies CASSYPSRASRDADQETQYF.

This clonotype was counted a few times. V gene TRBV10-3 combines with J gene TRBJ2-5, with 10 bases fitting TRBD2. V lost 5 bases to trimming and J lost 4 bases; unmatched junction nucleotides: 4. Germline CDR1 and CDR2: ENHRY and SYGVKD. The CDR3 loop spans 14 amino acids. The CDR3: CAISLAGVVETQYF. DNA for the CDR3: TGTGCCATCAGTCTAGCGGGAGTAGTAGAGACCCAGTACTTC.

This chain joins TRBV7-3 and TRBJ1-3; D is unresolved. This CDR3 spans 13 amino acids. Germline assignment: CDR1 SGHTA and CDR2 FQGTGA. Trimming shortened V by 3 bases and J by 2 bases, and 5 bases separated the two germline ends. The CDR3 DNA sequence: TGTGCCAGCAGCTTGGTACCTGGAAACACCATATATTTT. It codes for CASSLVPGNTIYF.

This sequence joins TRBV14 and TRBJ2-1; D might be TRBD1 (6 bases). CDR3 length: 17 amino acids. Germline V CDR1 and CDR2: SGHDN, FVKESK. Trimming removed 4 bases from V and 5 bases from J, with 21 bases in between. The CDR3 coding sequence is TGTGCCAGCAGCCTCGACAGGCCGGAGGAAATAGACAATGAGCAGTTCTTC. Translated: CASSLDRPEEIDNEQFF.

This clonotype turned up a few times. The V gene is TRBV7-9, the J gene TRBJ2-1; either TRBD1 or TRBD2 may fit D (5 bases each). Trimming pared 4 bases from V and 5 bases from J, leaving 12 bases between. The germline gives CDR1 SEHNR, CDR2 FQNEAQ (reference sequence). This CDR3 comprises 14 residues. CDR3 amino acids: CASSSRDRNNEQFF. In nucleotides, the CDR3 is TGTGCCAGCAGCTCGAGGGACCGGAACAATGAGCAGTTCTTC. The full variable domain, completed using reference TRBV7-9 and TRBJ2-1, is DTGVSQNPRHKITKRGQNVTFRCDPISEHNRLYWYRQTLGQGPEFLTYFQNEAQLEKSRLLSDRFSAERPKGSFSTLEIQRTEQGDSAMYLCASSSRDRNNEQFFGPGTRLTVL.

The table lists this clonotype with a few counts. The chain carries TRBV19 and TRBJ2-2; the D gene is possibly TRBD2 (6 bases). There are 15 residues in the CDR3. Germline-derived CDR1 and CDR2 are LNHDA and SQIVND (reference sequence). V gave up 6 bases and J gave up 2 bases, with 13 bases separating them. CDR3 sequence reads: CASSRLALNTGELFF. DNA of the CDR3: TGTGCCAGTAGCAGGCTAGCGCTTAACACCGGGGAGCTGTTTTTT.

The V gene is TRBV18, the J gene TRBJ2-3; 8 bases align to TRBD2. The CDR3 length is 16 residues. Per the germline V gene, CDR1 is KGHSH and CDR2 is LQKENI. Unmatched junction bases numbered 3, after V lost 0 bases and J lost 1 base. DNA for the CDR3: TGTGCCAGCTCACCACCGAGCGGGAGAGGCACAGATACGCAGTATTTT. Translated: CASSPPSGRGTDTQYF.

In regard to this clonotype: A read error is possible here, since a much larger clone lies one base away. This chain links TRBV28 with TRBJ1-1; 12 bases are shared with TRBD1. Germline loops: CDR1 MDHEN, CDR2 SYDVKM. The CDR3 is 19 residues long. The chain's CDR3 is CASNFFPLGQGAFYTEAVF. The CDR3 DNA reads as TGTGCCAGCAACTTCTTTCCCTTGGGACAGGGGGCCTTCTACACTGAAGCTGTCTTT.

In its sample, this clonotype was seen many times. The V and J genes are TRBV2 and TRBJ2-1; 9 bases are shared with TRBD2. J lost 5 bases, V lost 6 bases, and 8 bases had no gene match. Looked up from germline, CDR1 is SNHLY and CDR2 is FYNNEI. The CDR3 extends over 15 amino acids. The CDR3 region has the DNA TGTGCCAGCAGCGTAGCGGGAGCCCTGGACAATGAGCAGTTCTTC. Amino acids: CASSVAGALDNEQFF.

Ten or more counts support this clonotype. The rearrangement uses TRBV13 and TRBJ2-1; TRBD2 aligns across 12 bases. The junction had 4 bases not matched to a gene; V was cut back by 3 bases and J by 7 bases. The CDR3 is 15 residues long. Germline values: CDR1 PRHDT, CDR2 FYEKMQ (reference sequence). For the CDR3, the DNA is TGTGCCAGCAGCTTCGGACTAGCGGGAACAAATGAGCAGTTCTTC. Residues: CASSFGLAGTNEQFF.

The V gene is TRBV4-2, the J gene TRBJ1-1; 8 bases are a match to TRBD1. Germline V gives CDR1 LGHNA, CDR2 YNFKEQ. V gave up 1 base and J gave up 0 bases; unmatched junction bases: 7. This CDR3 is 17 amino acids long. CDR3 coding DNA: TGTGCCAGCAGCCAAGGCTGGGGACAGGACTTGAACACTGAAGCTTTCTTT. Translation gives CASSQGWGQDLNTEAFF.

This clonotype was detected only a few times. The chain is built from TRBV20-1 and TRBJ2-1; 10 nucleotides align to TRBD2. The CDR3 is 18 residues long. V was clipped by 0 bases and J by 1 base; unmatched bases: 9. Germline V gene lookup returns CDR1 DFQATT and CDR2 SNEGSKA (reference sequence). The CDR3 sequence is CSARETSSGSLSYNEQFF. CDR3 sequence (DNA): TGCAGTGCTAGAGAGACTTCTAGCGGGAGTCTTTCCTACAATGAGCAGTTCTTC.

There are a few counts of this clonotype. The rearrangement uses TRBV19 and TRBJ1-4; 7 bases agree with TRBD1. The CDR3 covers 14 residues. V trimming: 5 bases; J trimming: 7 bases; junction bases outside the gene matches: 7. CDR1 and CDR2 from the germline V gene are LNHDA and SQIVND (reference sequence). This CDR3 reads CASSPNRGGEKLFF. In DNA form, the CDR3 reads TGTGCCAGTAGTCCTAACAGGGGAGGTGAAAAACTGTTTTTT.

This clonotype showed up many times. The genes are TRBV19 and TRBJ1-2; 10 nucleotides match TRBD1. CDR1 LNHDA and CDR2 SQIVND come from the germline V gene (reference sequence). The CDR3 spans 15 residues. V trimming: 5 bases; J trimming: 3 bases; junction bases outside the gene matches: 6. CDR3 DNA sequence: TGTGCCAGTAGTCCCAGGACAGGGGGTGACTATGGCTACACCTTC. This codes for CASSPRTGGDYGYTF.

This clonotype was seen many times. The CDR3, as DNA: TGTGCCAGCAGTGAAGCCGGGACAGGGCCAGAGAGCTCTGGAAACACCATATATTTT. This sequence encodes CASSEAGTGPESSGNTIYF. V usage is TRBV2 and J usage is TRBJ1-3; TRBD1 agrees at 9 bases. The V gene end was trimmed by 0 bases and the J gene end by 0 bases; junction bases not matched to a gene: 9. Germline V gives CDR1 SNHLY, CDR2 FYNNEI. The CDR3 is 19 residues long.